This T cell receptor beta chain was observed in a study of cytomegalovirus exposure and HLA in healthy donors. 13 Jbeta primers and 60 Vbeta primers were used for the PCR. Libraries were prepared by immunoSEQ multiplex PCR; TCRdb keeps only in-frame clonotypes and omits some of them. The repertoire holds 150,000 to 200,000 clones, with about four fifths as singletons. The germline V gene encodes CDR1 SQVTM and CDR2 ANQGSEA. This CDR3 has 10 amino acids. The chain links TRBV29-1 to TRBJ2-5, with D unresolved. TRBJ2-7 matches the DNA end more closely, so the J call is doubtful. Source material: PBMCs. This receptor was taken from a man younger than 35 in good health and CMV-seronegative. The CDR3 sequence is CSVGDYEQYF. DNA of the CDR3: TGCAGCGTTGGAGACTACGAGCAGTACTTC.